What follows are 17 T cell receptor beta chains derived from one specimen sequenced in a study of T cells in Graves' hyperthyroidism and ophthalmopathy. Amplification yielded TCR beta CDR3 regions, with RNA transcripts as the source. RT-PCR in the first round (using the HTBI primer set) targeted the TCR CDR3. TCRdb re-analysed the multiplex PCR reads in MiXCR, keeping a single row per CDR3 protein. The sample has some 490,000 distinct CDR3 sequences; around a fifth are singletons. The sequenced material came from blood. These receptors were obtained from a woman between 65 and 79 years old with Graves' ophthalmopathy.

The CDR3 DNA is TGTGCCAGCAGCTTGGGACAGGGGGCTTCCCGGGTCGATGGCTACACCTTC. Protein product: CASSLGQGASRVDGYTF. J is TRBJ1-2 and V is TRBV5-6; TRBD1 matches 10 bases. The ends lost 0 bases at V and 6 bases at J; junction bases unmatched: 11. CDR1 is SGHDT, CDR2 YYEEEE, per germline. The CDR3 spans 17 residues.

The rearrangement uses TRBV27 and TRBJ2-1, with TRBD2 matching 9 bases. Germline V gene lookup returns CDR1 MNHEY and CDR2 SMNVEV (reference sequence). The CDR3 spans 17 residues. With V trimmed by 3 bases and J by 6 bases, 12 bases remained unmatched. CDR3 loop: CASSLNSGSYLSNEQFF. The DNA of the CDR3 is TGTGCCAGCAGTTTGAATAGCGGGAGTTACCTCTCCAATGAGCAGTTCTTC.

The gene calls are TRBV20-1 and TRBJ2-7, with D unresolved. From germline, CDR1 is DFQATT and CDR2 SNEGSKA (reference sequence). The CDR3 runs to 12 residues. V was cut by 0 bases and J by 2 bases, with 5 bases left in between. Here the CDR3 DNA reads TGCAGTGCTAGAGATCAAACCTACGAGCAGTACTTC. This translates into CSARDQTYEQYF.

In its sample, this clonotype was seen a few times. The chain employs TRBV7-9 and TRBJ2-1; 11 bases fit TRBD2. Per germline, CDR1 SEHNR and CDR2 FQNEAQ (reference sequence). There are 15 residues in the CDR3. J gave up 6 bases and V 4 bases, and 5 bases lay outside the gene matches. The CDR3: CASSSTSGRVNEQFF. Written as DNA, the CDR3 is TGTGCCAGCAGCTCCACTAGCGGGAGAGTCAATGAGCAGTTCTTC. Full variable domain (missing parts from reference TRBV7-9 and TRBJ2-1): DTGVSQNPRHKITKRGQNVTFRCDPISEHNRLYWYRQTLGQGPEFLTYFQNEAQLEKSRLLSDRFSAERPKGSFSTLEIQRTEQGDSAMYLCASSSTSGRVNEQFFGPGTRLTVL.

This clonotype was seen a few times. This sequence joins TRBV9 and TRBJ2-7, with 14 bases matching TRBD2. The V gene end was trimmed by 3 bases and the J gene end by 7 bases; junction bases not matched to a gene: 3. Germline CDR1 SGDLS, CDR2 YYNGEE. The CDR3 has 14 residues. In nucleotides, the CDR3 is TGTGCCAGCAGCGCGGGACTAGCGGGAGAAGAGCAGTACTTC. Translated, it gives CASSAGLAGEEQYF.

This clonotype turned up a few times. The chain employs TRBV13 and TRBJ2-6, with D perhaps assigned TRBD1 or TRBD2 (5 bases each). Trimming stripped 4 bases from V and 10 bases from J, with 20 bases between. CDR1 is PRHDT, CDR2 FYEKMQ, per germline (reference sequence). The CDR3 runs 16 residues. Here the CDR3 DNA reads TGTGCCAGCAGCTCCCAATTGGTCAGGGAGAGGAACGTCCTGACTTTC. Encoded protein: CASSSQLVRERNVLTF.

This chain joins TRBV3-1 and TRBJ2-5, with 11 bases fitting TRBD2. The CDR3 sequence is 14 residues long. V dropped 4 bases and J dropped 4; count of bases not matched to a gene: 2. Germline V lookup: CDR1 LGHDT, CDR2 YNNKEL (reference sequence). The CDR3 DNA reads as TGTGCCAGCAGCCCCCTAGCGGGAGGAGAGACCCAGTACTTC. Its translation: CASSPLAGGETQYF.

This clonotype was counted between two and nine times. This rearrangement joins TRBV20-1 to TRBJ1-1; no definite D call. Deletions cut 4 bases from V and 3 bases from J, with 15 bases between. Germline CDR1 reads DFQATT; CDR2 reads SNEGSKA (reference sequence). The CDR3 runs to 14 residues. DNA of the CDR3: TGCAGTGCTAAACCGGACTCGACCTACACTGAAGCTTTCTTT. This codes for CSAKPDSTYTEAFF.

Remarks on this clonotype: Mismatch with germline at one junction end may stem from a read error. The rearrangement links TRBV19 to TRBJ1-1; perhaps TRBD1 as D (6 bases). The CDR3 has 13 residues. CDR1 is LNHDA and CDR2 is SQIVND in the germline V gene (reference sequence). The CDR3 DNA reads TGTGCCAGTAGTCTTGGACAGAACACTGAAGATTTCTTT. It encodes CASSLGQNTEDFF.

This clonotype was recorded a few times. The chain joins TRBV7-9 to TRBJ2-3; D call uncertain. V lost 4 bases, J lost 2 bases, and 7 bases lay in between. This CDR3 has 13 residues. Germline values: CDR1 SEHNR, CDR2 FQNEAQ (reference sequence). CDR3 sequence reads: CASSSVPTDTQYF. The CDR3 coding sequence is TGTGCCAGCAGCTCCGTACCCACAGATACGCAGTATTTT. The variable domain in full, with the rest retrieved from reference TRBV7-9 and TRBJ2-3, is DTGVSQNPRHKITKRGQNVTFRCDPISEHNRLYWYRQTLGQGPEFLTYFQNEAQLEKSRLLSDRFSAERPKGSFSTLEIQRTEQGDSAMYLCASSSVPTDTQYFGPGTRLTVL.

The V gene is TRBV19, the J gene TRBJ2-1, with TRBD1 matching over 8 bases. The CDR3 contains 17 residues. The V and J ends lost 5 bases and 5 bases, in that order; junction bases with no gene match: 14. Germline V lookup: CDR1 LNHDA, CDR2 SQIVND (reference sequence). CDR3 amino acids: CASSQIQGDPYHNEQFF. The CDR3 nucleotides read TGTGCCAGTAGTCAAATACAGGGGGATCCCTACCACAATGAGCAGTTCTTC. Full variable domain (rest looked up from reference TRBV19 and TRBJ2-1): DGGITQSPKYLFRKEGQNVTLSCEQNLNHDAMYWYRQDPGQGLRLIYYSQIVNDFQKGDIAEGYSVSREKKESFPLTVTSAQKNPTAFYLCASSQIQGDPYHNEQFFGPGTRLTVL.

Many counts were recorded for this clonotype. This sequence joins TRBV11-2 and TRBJ2-3; D remains ambiguous. Trimming cost V 1 base and J 4 bases, with 9 bases left between them. This CDR3 has 14 residues. CDR1 is SGHAT, CDR2 FQNNGV, per germline. Here the CDR3 reads CASSLVRAPDTQYF. The CDR3 region has the DNA TGTGCCAGCAGCTTAGTACGTGCCCCAGATACGCAGTATTTT.

This clonotype was counted only a few times. The CDR3 here is CASSLGLIPGELFF. The CDR3 DNA follows: TGTGCCAGCAGCTTAGGGCTCATTCCCGGGGAGCTGTTTTTT. The chain joins TRBV11-2 to TRBJ2-2; unclear D gene. CDR1 is SGHAT, CDR2 FQNNGV, per germline. This CDR3 is 14 amino acids long. V was pared by 1 base and J by 6 bases, with 9 bases between.

The sample holds a few counts of this clonotype. The gene calls are TRBV28 and TRBJ1-6, with 7 bases that match TRBD1. Germline CDR1 reads MDHEN; CDR2 reads SYDVKM. The ends lost 2 bases at V and 4 bases at J; junction bases unmatched: 14. There are 19 residues in the CDR3. This CDR3 is CASSLTIDRVKVYNSPLHF. The DNA for the CDR3 is TGTGCCAGCAGTTTAACAATTGACAGGGTGAAGGTGTATAATTCACCCCTCCACTTT.

This chain links TRBV6-1 with TRBJ1-5; TRBD1 might be the D (5 bases). CDR1 is MNHNS and CDR2 is SASEGT in the germline V gene. V lost 10 bases and J 4 bases, leaving 14 bases between the germline ends. CDR3 length: 13 amino acids. The CDR3 DNA reads TGTGCCACGTCCCCGGGGCGAAATCAGCCCCAGCATTTT. The encoded protein is CATSPGRNQPQHF.

This clonotype was counted at least ten times. V and J are TRBV3-1 and TRBJ2-7; 8 bases align to TRBD2. V gave up 3 bases and J gave up 7 bases; unmatched junction bases: 5. There are 13 residues in the CDR3. CDR1 LGHDT and CDR2 YNNKEL come from the germline V gene (reference sequence). The CDR3 spells CASSQRQRGEQYF. Written as DNA, the CDR3 is TGTGCCAGCAGCCAGCGACAGCGGGGGGAGCAGTACTTC.

Written as DNA, the CDR3 is TGTGCCACCAGCAGAGATCGCATCTTGAACACTGAAGCTTTCTTT. Protein product: CATSRDRILNTEAFF. The chain is built from TRBV15 and TRBJ1-1, with no clear D. The CDR3 length is 15 residues. Trimming took off 0 bases at V and 0 bases at J, with 8 bases between the two ends. CDR1 is LNHNV, CDR2 YYDKDF, per germline (reference sequence).